The 32 T cell receptor beta chains in this list originate from one sample, sequenced in a study of T cell responses to AZD1222 COVID-19 vaccine (dated by TCRdb to the early 2020s). The library was prepared using the immunoSEQ multiplex PCR assay. As stored in TCRdb, this immuneACCESS dataset retains in-frame rearrangements with V and J assigned. A fraction of the clones does not appear; measured against another copy, unresolved V genes explain less than half of the discrepancy, and the remainder lacks a known reason. Present in this sample are roughly 270,000 clones, 90% to 95% of which were seen just once. Roughly 0.6% of the sample lies in the top ten. This specimen's time point label, interpreted: about 28 days (+/-7) after the second vaccine dose. The source material was peripheral blood, sampled 28 days after the second AZD1222 dose. These receptors originate from an adult who received the AZD1222 COVID-19 vaccine.

V gene TRBV28 combines with J gene TRBJ2-7, with TRBD1 matching over 8 bases. The CDR3 extends over 14 amino acids. Germline loops: CDR1 MDHEN, CDR2 SYDVKM. Trimming cost V 3 bases and J 2 bases; bases outside gene matches: 3. The CDR3: CASSFGTGPYEQYF. CDR3 nucleotide sequence: TGTGCCAGCAGTTTCGGGACAGGCCCCTACGAGCAGTACTTC.

The chain joins TRBV14 to TRBJ2-7, with D unclear. V was pared by 8 bases and J by 3 bases, with 20 bases between. The CDR3 has 15 residues. The V gene's germline CDR1 is SGHDN and CDR2 FVKESK. CDR3 region: CASPTERAWSYEQYF. DNA for the CDR3: TGTGCCAGCCCCACTGAGAGAGCATGGAGCTACGAGCAGTACTTC.

The rearrangement joins TRBV12-3 or TRBV12-4 to TRBJ1-3; D gene ambiguous. The CDR3 contains 13 residues. V lost 7 bases and J 0 bases, leaving 7 bases between the germline ends. The DNA for the CDR3 is TGTGCCAGCATATGGAGCTCTGGAAACACCATATATTTT. It codes for CASIWSSGNTIYF.

J is TRBJ2-1 and V is TRBV6-5; the D is unclear. This CDR3 region has 14 residues. V was trimmed by 6 bases and J by 7 bases, leaving 16 bases between them. Looked up from germline, CDR1 is MNHEY and CDR2 is SVGAGI. The CDR3 region has the DNA TGTGCCAGCAGACCCGGCTCTGAATGGAATGAGCAGTTCTTC. It yields the protein CASRPGSEWNEQFF.

V and J are TRBV4-1 and TRBJ1-1; D might be TRBD1 (5 bases). The CDR3 runs 15 residues. V was clipped by 1 base and J by 3 bases, with 12 bases between them. Germline CDR1 is MGHRA and CDR2 is YSYEKL. CDR3 loop: CASSQAGFSDTEAFF. The CDR3 DNA follows: TGCGCCAGCAGCCAAGCAGGGTTTAGTGACACTGAAGCTTTCTTT.

This chain links TRBV14 with TRBJ1-2, with TRBD1 as a possible D gene (6 bases). Germline V gives CDR1 SGHDN, CDR2 FVKESK. With 1 base removed from V and 4 bases from J, the gap between germline ends came to 13 bases. This CDR3 is 15 amino acids long. The CDR3 DNA reads TGTGCCAGCAGCCAAGGAGGCAGGGGCCTCTATGGCTACACCTTC. Its translation is CASSQGGRGLYGYTF.

This clone was counted a single time. The J gene is TRBJ2-5, the V gene TRBV7-9; 10 nucleotides line up with TRBD1. Germline CDR1 is SEHNR and CDR2 is FQNEAQ (reference sequence). This CDR3 contains 15 residues. With V trimmed by 5 bases and J by 5 bases, 8 bases remained unmatched. DNA of the CDR3: TGTGCCAGCAGCAAAGGACAGGGGGGTAGGGAGACCCAGTACTTC. Translated: CASSKGQGGRETQYF.

The chain couples TRBV4-1 to TRBJ2-7, with D perhaps TRBD2 (7 bases). In germline, CDR1 is MGHRA, CDR2 YSYEKL. The CDR3 covers 15 residues. Trimming left V 0 bases short and J 1 base short, with 10 bases between. CDR3 residues: CASSQERGASYEQYF. The DNA for the CDR3 is TGCGCCAGCAGCCAAGAACGGGGGGCGTCCTACGAGCAGTACTTC.

This clone was seen just once. This chain joins TRBV9 and TRBJ2-3; 7 nucleotides match TRBD2. V lost 0 bases, J lost 7 bases, and 5 bases stayed unmatched. CDR3 length equals 14 residues. Germline V CDR1 and CDR2: SGDLS, YYNGEE. The CDR3 reads CASSVGGGPNTQYF. CDR3 nucleotides: TGTGCCAGCAGCGTAGGGGGAGGGCCGAATACGCAGTATTTT.

J is TRBJ2-7 and V is TRBV2, with unresolved D. The CDR3 runs to 12 residues. The germline V gene encodes CDR1 SNHLY and CDR2 FYNNEI. V dropped 8 bases and J dropped 1 base, with 9 bases sitting between them. CDR3 in amino acids: CASGDGSYEQYF. CDR3 nucleotides: TGTGCCAGCGGCGACGGATCCTACGAGCAGTACTTC. The entire variable domain, with the rest obtained from reference TRBV2 and TRBJ2-7, is as follows: EPEVTQTPSHQVTQMGQEVILRCVPISNHLYFYWYRQILGQKVEFLVSFYNNEISEKSEIFDDQFSVERPDGSNFTLKIRSTKLEDSAMYFCASGDGSYEQYFGPGTRLTVT.

The gene calls are TRBV11-2 and TRBJ2-7; 7 bases match TRBD2. J was trimmed by 3 bases and V by 1 base; bases with no gene match: 0. Germline CDR1 and CDR2: SGHAT and FQNNGV. CDR3 length: 13 amino acids. CDR3 in amino acids: CASSLGGGYEQYF. In DNA, the CDR3 is TGTGCCAGCAGCTTAGGCGGGGGCTACGAGCAGTACTTC.

As concerns this clone: This CDR3 is also generated by other DNA sequences in the sample. The chain has TRBV7-2 and TRBJ1-1; D is ambiguous. V lost 1 base to trimming and J lost 0 bases, with 6 bases between them. The CDR3 has 14 residues. Germline CDR1 SGHTA, CDR2 FQGNSA. DNA of the CDR3: TGTGCCAGCAGCTTAGTAGGACTGAACACTGAAGCTTTCTTT. Encoded protein: CASSLVGLNTEAFF.

J is TRBJ2-3 and V is TRBV6-4; D is ambiguous. The V end lost 1 base, the J end lost 2 bases, and 13 bases lay between the germline ends. The CDR3 is 16 residues long. Germline-derived CDR1 and CDR2 are MRHNA and SNTAGT. CDR3 residues: CASSDLSPGPTDTQYF. The CDR3 DNA is TGTGCCAGCAGTGACTTGAGCCCGGGCCCCACAGATACGCAGTATTTT.

The gene calls are TRBV3-1 (or the pseudogene TRBV3-2) and TRBJ2-7; a possible D gene is TRBD2 (6 bases). With 0 bases removed from V and 5 bases from J, the gap between germline ends came to 23 bases. This CDR3 spans 18 amino acids. The germline V gene encodes CDR1 LGHDT and CDR2 YNNKEL (reference sequence). The CDR3 is CASSQELGRRAPGDEQYF. CDR3 nucleotides: TGTGCCAGCAGCCAAGAATTGGGGAGGAGGGCGCCGGGGGACGAGCAGTACTTC.

The chain joins TRBV6-4 to TRBJ2-3; 8 nucleotides agree with TRBD2. With V trimmed by 3 bases and J by 0 bases, 2 bases remained unmatched. CDR3 length equals 15 residues. The V gene's germline CDR1 is MRHNA and CDR2 SNTAGT. CDR3 bases: TGTGCCAGCAGTGAAGAGCGGGGGAGCACAGATACGCAGTATTTT. Translation gives CASSEERGSTDTQYF.

The rearrangement links TRBV6-5 to TRBJ1-5, with D possibly matching TRBD1 (6 bases). Trimming took 6 bases from V and 7 from J, leaving 10 bases between them. Germline-derived CDR1 and CDR2 are MNHEY and SVGAGI. The CDR3 has 12 residues. The chain's CDR3 is CASRDQGQPQHF. DNA of the CDR3: TGTGCCAGCAGAGATCAGGGGCAGCCCCAGCATTTT.

This clone has only one observation. This sequence joins TRBV4-1 and TRBJ1-5; no clear D gene. The germline V gene encodes CDR1 MGHRA and CDR2 YSYEKL. Trimming left V 5 bases short and J 2 bases short, with 13 bases between. This CDR3 contains 15 residues. The DNA of the CDR3 is TGCGCCAGCAGCTTAGCGGGTTACGGCAATCAGCCCCAGCATTTT. It yields the protein CASSLAGYGNQPQHF.

This sequence joins TRBV5-1 and TRBJ1-2; D remains unclear. The CDR3 loop spans 13 amino acids. The V gene's germline CDR1 is SGHRS and CDR2 YFSETQ. The V end was cut by 1 base, the J end by 6 bases, with 10 bases between. This CDR3 reads CASSLFESHGYTF. The CDR3 DNA reads TGCGCCAGCAGCTTGTTTGAGAGTCATGGCTACACCTTC.

This clone has just one count. This chain joins TRBV6-2 or TRBV6-3 and TRBJ2-1, with 8 bases fitting TRBD2. The CDR3 extends over 18 amino acids. The germline V gene encodes CDR1 MNHEY and CDR2 SVGEGT. V was clipped by 2 bases and J by 3 bases; unmatched bases: 12. CDR3 amino acids: CASSYPPVVAGSYNEQFF. DNA of the CDR3: TGTGCCAGCAGTTACCCGCCTGTCGTAGCGGGGAGCTACAATGAGCAGTTCTTC.

This clone was recorded once. J is TRBJ1-1 and V is TRBV28; a possible D gene is TRBD1 (5 bases). The V end was cut by 7 bases, the J end by 4 bases, with 19 bases between. The CDR3 is made up of 15 amino acids. Germline V CDR1 and CDR2: MDHEN, SYDVKM. CDR3 DNA: TGTGCCAGCACCTACCTACGTGGGGGGAGCACTGAAGCTTTCTTT. Translating gives CASTYLRGGSTEAFF.

The chain uses TRBV5-1 and TRBJ2-5; 8 bases line up with TRBD2. This CDR3 contains 15 residues. Unmatched junction bases numbered 10, after V lost 4 bases and J lost 5 bases. CDR1 SGHRS and CDR2 YFSETQ come from the germline V gene. The CDR3 loop reads CASSTGGDGRETQYF. The CDR3 bases are TGCGCCAGCAGCACCGGGGGGGACGGTCGGGAGACCCAGTACTTC.

The gene calls are TRBV2 and TRBJ2-4; maybe TRBD1 (5 bases). Germline values: CDR1 SNHLY, CDR2 FYNNEI. Trimming left V 8 bases short and J 0 bases short, with 11 bases between. The CDR3 is 14 amino acids. The CDR3 region has the DNA TGTGCCAGCCTGGGGCCACTAGCCAAAAACATTCAGTACTTC. Protein: CASLGPLAKNIQYF.

The count of this clone is one. J is TRBJ1-4 and V is TRBV9; 7 bases are shared with TRBD1. Losses at the gene ends were 0 bases for V and 5 bases for J; bases not matched to a gene: 4. Per the germline V gene, CDR1 is SGDLS and CDR2 is YYNGEE. This CDR3 is built from 15 residues. CDR3 sequence: CASSVEGTANEKLFF. The CDR3, as DNA: TGTGCCAGCAGCGTAGAAGGGACAGCAAATGAAAAACTGTTTTTT.

The chain links TRBV9 to TRBJ1-3; 9 bases agree with TRBD1. Germline trimming cut 4 bases from V and 5 bases from J; bases unmatched to any gene: 4. The CDR3 is 14 residues long. In germline, CDR1 is SGDLS, CDR2 YYNGEE. In DNA form, the CDR3 reads TGTGCCAGCAGCTCCGGGACAGGGCGAAACACCATATATTTT. Translating it yields CASSSGTGRNTIYF.

The chain has TRBV5-1 and TRBJ1-6, with a tentative D call TRBD1 (6 bases). CDR1 and CDR2 from the germline V gene are SGHRS and YFSETQ. Trimming pared 7 bases from V and 6 bases from J, leaving 14 bases between. This CDR3 comprises 14 residues. The CDR3 sequence: CASGGGDINSPLHF. In DNA, the CDR3 is TGCGCCAGCGGGGGGGGCGATATTAATTCACCCCTCCACTTT. The full variable domain, its missing parts supplied by reference TRBV5-1 and TRBJ1-6, is KAGVTQTPRYLIKTRGQQVTLSCSPISGHRSVSWYQQTPGQGLQFLFEYFSETQRNKGNFPGRFSGRQFSNSRSEMNVSTLELGDSALYLCASGGGDINSPLHFGNGTRLTVT.

The CDR3 bases are TGTGCCAGCAGCCCCAGACCCGGCAATGAGCAGTTCTTC. It encodes CASSPRPGNEQFF. The rearrangement uses TRBV11-3 and TRBJ2-1; D not certain. Trimming cost V 5 bases and J 6 bases, with 11 bases left between them. CDR1 and CDR2 from the germline V gene are SGHNT and YENEEA. The CDR3 consists of 13 residues. Drawing the rest from reference TRBV11-3 and TRBJ2-1, the complete variable domain is EAGVVQSPRYKIIEKKQPVAFWCNPISGHNTLYWYLQNLGQGPELLIRYENEEAVDDSQLPKDRFSAERLKGVDSTLKIQPAELGDSAVYLCASSPRPGNEQFFGPGTRLTVL.

This chain joins TRBV7-8 and TRBJ1-2; D might be TRBD1 (5 bases). Trimming removed 4 bases from V and 2 bases from J, with 11 bases in between. This CDR3 spans 14 amino acids. CDR1 is SGHVS and CDR2 is FQNEAQ in the germline V gene. This CDR3 reads CASSSGPGNYGYTF. The CDR3 DNA reads as TGTGCCAGCAGCTCAGGGCCAGGCAACTATGGCTACACCTTC.

V is TRBV27 and J is TRBJ2-7, with D possibly being TRBD1 (5 bases). With 2 bases removed from V and 1 base from J, the gap between germline ends came to 9 bases. From germline, CDR1 is MNHEY and CDR2 SMNVEV (reference sequence). The CDR3 is made up of 14 amino acids. The CDR3 sequence: CASSLTRTSYEQYF. The CDR3 DNA reads as TGTGCCAGCAGTTTAACCAGGACATCCTACGAGCAGTACTTC.

This clone has more than one count but fewer than ten. The same CDR3 is also encoded by other DNA sequences in this sample. The chain carries TRBV6-5 and TRBJ1-1; D perhaps matches TRBD1 (5 bases). This CDR3 spans 12 amino acids. Germline V lookup: CDR1 MNHEY, CDR2 SVGAGI. V was cut by 6 bases and J by 4 bases, with 9 bases left in between. The DNA of the CDR3 is TGTGCCAGCAGCCCCGGGGGCACTGAAGCTTTCTTT. Translation gives CASSPGGTEAFF.

This clone was found once. The V call is TRBV6-5, the J call TRBJ1-1; 7 bases line up with TRBD1. This CDR3 contains 13 residues. Germline trimming cut 6 bases from V and 7 bases from J; bases unmatched to any gene: 8. Germline CDR1 and CDR2: MNHEY and SVGAGI. The CDR3 DNA reads as TGTGCCAGCAGAAAACAGGGGAACCGTGAAGCTTTCTTT. It yields the protein CASRKQGNREAFF.

This sequence joins TRBV5-5 and TRBJ1-5; no clear D. Trimming took off 4 bases at V and 4 bases at J, with 12 bases between the two ends. The CDR3 length is 14 residues. The germline V gene has CDR1 SGHKS and CDR2 YYEKEE (reference sequence). This chain's CDR3 is CASSPVGINQPQHF. For the CDR3, the DNA is TGTGCCAGCAGCCCCGTTGGGATTAATCAGCCCCAGCATTTT.

The chain uses TRBV7-3 and TRBJ2-2, with D possibly matching TRBD2 (6 bases). Between the trimmed V and J ends, which lost 11 bases and 4 bases, there was a span of 14 bases. From germline, CDR1 is SGHTA and CDR2 FQGTGA. The CDR3 spans 13 residues. The CDR3 DNA is TGTGCCTCTATGGAGGGGCGCACCGGGGAGCTGTTTTTT. As protein: CASMEGRTGELFF.